The present T cell receptor (beta chain) was sequenced within a study of spatial heterogeneity in lung cancer. Looking at the study overall: A consistent excess of beta-chain over alpha-chain sequences was detected. In the raw reads, each unique TCR and UMI combination was present more than ten times on average.

This clonotype came up a few times. TCRdb analysed the 5' RACE reads with MiXCR anew, one entry per CDR3 protein. Among tens of thousands of distinct CDR3 sequences, roughly 8.7% were seen once, and the ten largest hold less than 9%. Documented time point: sample taken at primary tumor resection. Tumor, nontumor lung or frozen PBMC supplied whole RNA that was sequenced unsorted. Donors were around 70 untreated early-stage non-small cell lung cancer patients. Trimming at V came to 4 bases and at J to 5 bases, leaving 5 bases not matched to a gene. CDR1 is LGHDT, CDR2 YNNKEL, per germline (reference sequence). The CDR3 is made up of 14 amino acids.

This clonotype was sampled from a male donor with early-stage non-small cell lung cancer. The sample consisted of PBMCs, taken at surgery. The chain is built from TRBV3-1 and TRBJ2-1; 7 bases fit TRBD2. The CDR3 is CASSLPSGNNEQFF. The CDR3 bases are TGTGCCAGCAGCCTCCCTAGCGGAAACAATGAGCAGTTCTTC.